Following are 32 T cell receptor beta chains from one sample sequenced in a study of long-term antiretroviral therapy in people with HIV. The authors ran the immunoSEQ assay, v3.0, at survey level. Generated by immunoSEQ multiplex PCR, the TCRdb table keeps only in-frame clones and is missing some. The sample has roughly 25,000 clones, about 79% seen once. The starting material was unsorted PBMCs, obtained 0.7 years before starting antiretroviral therapy. The receptors originated from a man aged 30-40 years with HIV.

This clone turned up a few times. The genes are TRBV7-2 and TRBJ1-3, with a weak D call TRBD1 (6 bases). This CDR3 has 15 amino acids. Germline V CDR1 and CDR2: SGHTA, FQGNSA. Trimming shortened V by 0 bases and J by 7 bases, and 13 bases separated the two germline ends. CDR3 in DNA: TGTGCCAGCAGCTTAGCCAGGGGCGGCCGGAACACCATATATTTT. Protein product: CASSLARGGRNTIYF.

The CDR3 region is CATSRRSHGGNTGELFF. Written as DNA, the CDR3 is TGTGCCACCAGCAGACGATCGCACGGGGGGAACACCGGGGAGCTGTTTTTT. This chain connects TRBV15 to TRBJ2-2, with D possibly being TRBD2 (6 bases). V was pared by 2 bases and J by 1 base, with 14 bases between. Looked up from germline, CDR1 is LNHNV and CDR2 is YYDKDF (reference sequence). The CDR3 extends over 17 amino acids.

The CDR3 region has the DNA TGTGCCAGCAGCCCAGCTGGAAGGACTTATTCTAGCACAGATACGCAGTATTTT. This encodes CASSPAGRTYSSTDTQYF. The rearrangement links TRBV7-8 to TRBJ2-3, with D possibly being TRBD2 (5 bases). The V gene's germline CDR1 is SGHVS and CDR2 FQNEAQ. V was pared by 5 bases and J by 0 bases, with 21 bases between. The length of the CDR3 is 18 residues. Full variable domain (remainder filled in from reference TRBV7-8 and TRBJ2-3): GAGVSQSPRYKVAKRGQDVALRCDPISGHVSLFWYQQALGQGPEFLTYFQNEAQLDKSGLPSDRFFAERPEGSVSTLKIQRTQQEDSAVYLCASSPAGRTYSSTDTQYFGPGTRLTVL.

The chain has TRBV6-1 and TRBJ1-5; D may be TRBD1 (5 bases). Germline loops: CDR1 MNHNS, CDR2 SASEGT. The V gene lost 3 bases and the J gene lost 7 bases, with 13 bases spanning the gap. The CDR3 has 14 residues. The CDR3 reads CASSEGLGRQPQHF. CDR3 DNA: TGTGCCAGCAGTGAGGGGCTTGGTAGGCAGCCCCAGCATTTT.

V is TRBV28 and J is TRBJ1-5; D is possibly TRBD1 (6 bases). CDR3 length: 14 amino acids. V shed 5 bases and J shed 7 bases, with 15 bases lying between them. The germline V gene has CDR1 MDHEN and CDR2 SYDVKM. CDR3 sequence (DNA): TGTGCCAGCAGTCCAACCGACAGGCACCAGCCCCAGCATTTT. It codes for CASSPTDRHQPQHF.

The chain combines TRBV5-4 with TRBJ1-6; D possibly corresponds to TRBD1 (5 bases). The CDR3 covers 15 residues. The V and J ends lost 4 bases and 8 bases respectively, with 16 bases between them. Germline CDR1 and CDR2: SGHNT and YYREEE (reference sequence). This chain's CDR3 is CASSLLGGTDSPLHF. The CDR3, as DNA: TGTGCCAGCAGCCTCCTCGGGGGGACGGATTCACCCCTCCACTTT.

The chain recombines TRBV10-2 with TRBJ2-3; D possibly corresponds to TRBD2 (6 bases). The length of the CDR3 is 15 residues. Trimming left V 2 bases short and J 1 base short, with 10 bases between. Germline loops: CDR1 WSHSY, CDR2 SAAADI. The CDR3 spells CASSERASGTDTQYF. The CDR3 coding sequence is TGCGCCAGCAGTGAGAGGGCTAGCGGCACAGATACGCAGTATTTT.

The rearrangement joins TRBV5-1 to TRBJ2-3, with D hard to call. Per the germline V gene, CDR1 is SGHRS and CDR2 is YFSETQ. The length of the CDR3 is 16 residues. V lost 1 base and J lost 5, with 17 bases in between. The CDR3 region is CASSLTSPGIGDTQYF. For the CDR3, the DNA is TGCGCCAGCAGCTTGACCTCTCCGGGTATAGGAGATACGCAGTATTTT.

V and J are TRBV30 and TRBJ1-5; unclear D gene. Germline loops: CDR1 GTSNPN, CDR2 SVGIG (reference sequence). This CDR3 spans 15 amino acids. The V end lost 5 bases, the J end lost 3 bases, and 17 bases lay between the germline ends. The DNA of the CDR3 is TGTGCCTGGGCCCCTTCTATTGGGATCAATCAGCCCCAGCATTTT. Protein: CAWAPSIGINQPQHF.

J is TRBJ1-2 and V is TRBV5-1; 9 bases line up with TRBD1. Germline values: CDR1 SGHRS, CDR2 YFSETQ. The CDR3 length is 14 residues. V gave up 4 bases and J gave up 6 bases; unmatched junction bases: 7. CDR3 nucleotides: TGCGCCAGCAGCCCCCTTACAGGGGGCAATGGCTACACCTTC. This encodes CASSPLTGGNGYTF.

V usage is TRBV4-3 and J usage is TRBJ2-2, with 9 bases fitting TRBD1. The CDR3 extends over 17 amino acids. V was clipped by 0 bases and J by 5 bases; unmatched bases: 7. Germline assignment: CDR1 LGHNA and CDR2 YSLEER. The CDR3 region is CASSQDGGTGFTGELFF. DNA of the CDR3: TGCGCCAGCAGCCAAGATGGCGGGACAGGGTTTACCGGGGAGCTGTTTTTT.

The chain links TRBV6-5 to TRBJ2-1; no reliable D call. V gave up 2 bases and J gave up 9 bases, with 5 bases separating them. The germline V gene has CDR1 MNHEY and CDR2 SVGAGI. The CDR3 loop spans 11 amino acids. CDR3 DNA sequence: TGTGCCAGCAGTTACAACGGTGAGCAGTTCTTC. This encodes CASSYNGEQFF.

The chain links TRBV4-3 to TRBJ2-7; TRBD2 might be the D (6 bases). Trimming removed 1 base at V and 5 bases at J, with 12 bases between. The germline V gene encodes CDR1 LGHNA and CDR2 YSLEER. The CDR3 loop spans 14 amino acids. The CDR3 DNA sequence: TGCGCCAGCAGCCAAGGGTGGGACTCAGACGAGCAGTACTTC. This encodes CASSQGWDSDEQYF.

The genes are TRBV10-1 and TRBJ1-1, with D unclear. The V end was cut by 0 bases, the J end by 4 bases, with 9 bases between. Germline loops: CDR1 WNHNN, CDR2 SYGVQD (reference sequence). This CDR3 comprises 14 residues. CDR3 amino acids: CASSESSWGTEAFF. Here the CDR3 DNA reads TGCGCCAGCAGTGAGTCGTCGTGGGGCACTGAAGCTTTCTTT.

This clone appeared a few times. V and J are TRBV2 and TRBJ1-2, with 9 bases matching TRBD1. The CDR3 contains 14 residues. With 5 bases clipped from V and 4 bases from J, the junction kept 5 bases outside the gene matches. Germline V lookup: CDR1 SNHLY, CDR2 FYNNEI. The CDR3 reads CASSPGTGFYGYTF. CDR3 bases: TGTGCCAGCAGTCCAGGGACAGGGTTCTATGGCTACACCTTC.

The genes are TRBV1 and TRBJ1-4. TRBV1 corresponds to a pseudogene. This CDR3 is 15 amino acids long. The CDR3 DNA reads as TGCACCAGCACCTTCAAGGCGGTGGGTAGTGAAAAACTGTTTTTT. Its translation: CTSTFKAVGSEKLFF.

This rearrangement joins TRBV6-6 to TRBJ1-2; 7 bases fit TRBD1. Germline V gives CDR1 MNHNY, CDR2 SVGAGI (reference sequence). The V segment lost 5 bases and the J segment 4 bases; nucleotides outside the gene matches: 4. The CDR3 consists of 13 residues. The chain's CDR3 is CASSPQGGYGYTF. The CDR3, as DNA: TGTGCCAGCAGTCCTCAGGGGGGCTATGGCTACACCTTC.

In its sample, this clone was seen a few times. The V and J genes are TRBV10-2 and TRBJ2-7; D is ambiguous. V was pared by 2 bases and J by 2 bases, with 4 bases between. CDR1 is WSHSY and CDR2 is SAAADI in the germline V gene. The CDR3 loop spans 12 amino acids. In DNA form, the CDR3 reads TGCGCCAGCAGTGAGCCAACCTACGAGCAGTACTTC. This encodes CASSEPTYEQYF.

The V call is TRBV27, the J call TRBJ2-7, with 8 nucleotides matching TRBD1. V was pared by 5 bases and J by 0 bases, with 6 bases of the junction left unmatched. The CDR3 is 15 residues long. Germline V CDR1 and CDR2: MNHEY, SMNVEV (reference sequence). The CDR3 loop is CASSDTGTGSYEQYF. CDR3 coding DNA: TGTGCCAGCAGTGATACCGGGACAGGCTCCTACGAGCAGTACTTC.

The chain couples TRBV6-5 to TRBJ1-2; D is unclear. The germline CDR1 and CDR2 sequences are MNHEY and SVGAGI. CDR3 length: 13 residues. Trimming took 5 bases from V and 8 from J, leaving 15 bases between them. The CDR3 sequence: CASSTGVEVGYTF. The CDR3 nucleotides read TGTGCCAGCAGTACCGGGGTGGAGGTGGGCTACACCTTC.

This clone has only a few counts. This chain links TRBV5-4 with TRBJ2-2, with 9 bases matching TRBD1. Unmatched junction bases numbered 9, after V lost 4 bases and J lost 5 bases. The CDR3 runs 16 residues. Germline loops: CDR1 SGHNT, CDR2 YYREEE (reference sequence). The CDR3 bases are TGTGCCAGCAGCCCGACCGCAGACAGGGGGACCGGGGAGCTGTTTTTT. It encodes CASSPTADRGTGELFF. The full variable domain, completed using reference TRBV5-4 and TRBJ2-2, is ETGVTQSPTHLIKTRGQQVTLRCSSQSGHNTVSWYQQALGQGPQFIFQYYREEENGRGNFPPRFSGLQFPNYSSELNVNALELDDSALYLCASSPTADRGTGELFFGEGSRLTVL.

The DNA of the CDR3 is TGTGCCTGGAGGAGGGGACAGGGGATGGCCTACGAGCAGTACTTC. Its protein is CAWRRGQGMAYEQYF. The chain couples TRBV30 to TRBJ2-7; the match to TRBD1 covers 10 bases. In germline, CDR1 is GTSNPN, CDR2 SVGIG (reference sequence). With 3 bases clipped from V and 2 bases from J, the junction kept 7 bases outside the gene matches. The CDR3 length is 15 residues.

The chain is built from TRBV6-6 and TRBJ2-7; TRBD1 matches at 8 bases. This CDR3 contains 14 residues. The V segment lost 0 bases and the J segment 6 bases; nucleotides outside the gene matches: 4. Per the germline V gene, CDR1 is MNHNY and CDR2 is SVGAGI (reference sequence). This CDR3 is CASSYSDRVGEQYF. Here the CDR3 DNA reads TGTGCCAGCAGTTACTCGGACAGGGTAGGCGAGCAGTACTTC.

This clone has just a few counts. V is TRBV5-1 and J is TRBJ2-7; 9 bases are shared with TRBD1. The CDR3 sequence is 15 residues long. J was trimmed by 1 base and V by 4 bases; bases with no gene match: 6. Germline CDR1 is SGHRS and CDR2 is YFSETQ. The CDR3 bases are TGCGCCAGCAGCGAGGGGACAGGGATTTCCTACGAGCAGTACTTC. It encodes CASSEGTGISYEQYF.

CDR3: CASSYDRTLNTEAFF. CDR3 nucleotides: TGTGCCAGCAGTTACGACAGGACCTTGAACACTGAAGCTTTCTTT. The rearrangement joins TRBV27 to TRBJ1-1; D might be TRBD1 (6 bases). Trimming pared 4 bases from V and 0 bases from J, leaving 12 bases between. The CDR3 contains 15 residues. Germline V gives CDR1 MNHEY, CDR2 SMNVEV (reference sequence).

The V and J genes are TRBV19 and TRBJ2-1; 9 bases align to TRBD2. The CDR3 covers 15 residues. V trimming: 1 base; J trimming: 9 bases; junction bases outside the gene matches: 7. Germline V lookup: CDR1 LNHDA, CDR2 SQIVND (reference sequence). The CDR3 DNA reads TGTGCCAGTAGTATAGGTAGCGGGGGAGGGAGTGAGCAGTTCTTC. Amino acids: CASSIGSGGGSEQFF.

This chain uses TRBV18 with TRBJ1-1; D uncertain. Per the germline V gene, CDR1 is KGHSH and CDR2 is LQKENI. The CDR3 is 13 residues long. Between the trimmed V and J ends, which lost 0 bases and 5 bases, there was a span of 7 bases. The CDR3 region has the DNA TGTGCCAGCTCACCACCAGGATCGACTGAAGCTTTCTTT. Translated: CASSPPGSTEAFF.

This chain connects TRBV5-1 to TRBJ2-1, with 10 bases fitting TRBD2. This CDR3 has 15 residues. The V segment lost 2 bases and the J segment 5 bases; nucleotides outside the gene matches: 4. Germline V gene lookup returns CDR1 SGHRS and CDR2 YFSETQ. The CDR3 DNA sequence: TGCGCCAGCAGCTTCAGCGGGAGGGAGAACAATGAGCAGTTCTTC. Translating gives CASSFSGRENNEQFF.

The J gene is TRBJ2-7, the V gene TRBV19; the match to TRBD1 covers 11 bases. V lost 8 bases to trimming and J lost 6 bases; unmatched junction nucleotides: 9. The germline gives CDR1 LNHDA, CDR2 SQIVND (reference sequence). The CDR3 has 14 residues. CDR3 bases: TGTGCCAGTCGTGGGGGACAGGGGGTTGGCGAGCAGTACTTC. Amino acid sequence: CASRGGQGVGEQYF.

V and J are TRBV5-1 and TRBJ2-1; D may be TRBD2 (6 bases). Germline V lookup: CDR1 SGHRS, CDR2 YFSETQ. Between the trimmed V and J ends, which lost 2 bases and 0 bases, there was a span of 9 bases. This CDR3 has 15 residues. As DNA, the CDR3 is TGCGCCAGCAGCTTTGCGGGAAGCTCCTACAATGAGCAGTTCTTC. Encoded protein: CASSFAGSSYNEQFF.

V and J are TRBV5-1 and TRBJ2-5; D possibly corresponds to TRBD1 (5 bases). This CDR3 contains 13 residues. The germline gives CDR1 SGHRS, CDR2 YFSETQ. V was clipped by 2 bases and J by 5 bases, with 10 bases between them. Written as DNA, the CDR3 is TGCGCCAGCAGCTTTAGGGGCGGTGAGACCCAGTACTTC. It is translated as CASSFRGGETQYF.

V and J are TRBV6-6 and TRBJ1-2; a weak D match, TRBD1 (6 bases). The CDR3 totals 15 residues. CDR1 is MNHNY, CDR2 SVGAGI, per germline (reference sequence). V was pared by 10 bases and J by 6 bases, with 24 bases between. The CDR3 DNA reads as TGTGCCATCCCGTCACAGGGTAACCCTGCCCATGGCTACACCTTC. It encodes CAIPSQGNPAHGYTF.